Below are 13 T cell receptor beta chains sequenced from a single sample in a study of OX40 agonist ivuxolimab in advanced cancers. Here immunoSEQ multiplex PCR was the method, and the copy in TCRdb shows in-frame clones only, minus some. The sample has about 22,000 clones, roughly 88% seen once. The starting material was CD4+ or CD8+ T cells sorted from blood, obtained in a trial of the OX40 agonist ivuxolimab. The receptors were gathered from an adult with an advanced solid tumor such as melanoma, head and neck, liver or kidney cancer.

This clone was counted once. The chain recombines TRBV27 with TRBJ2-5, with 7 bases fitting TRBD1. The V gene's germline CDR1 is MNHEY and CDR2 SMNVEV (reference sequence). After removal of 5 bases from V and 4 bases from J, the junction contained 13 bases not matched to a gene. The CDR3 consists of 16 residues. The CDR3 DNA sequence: TGTGCCAGCAGTCCGCGACAGGGTCGGATTCGAGAGACCCAGTACTTC. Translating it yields CASSPRQGRIRETQYF.

CDR3 sequence: CASSFGDYPLLDEQFF. CDR3 bases: TGTGCCAGCAGCTTTGGAGACTACCCGCTTTTGGATGAGCAGTTCTTC. The genes are TRBV5-6 and TRBJ2-1, with D maybe TRBD2 (5 bases). Trimming left V 2 bases short and J 8 bases short, with 20 bases between. Looked up from germline, CDR1 is SGHDT and CDR2 is YYEEEE. This CDR3 region has 16 residues.

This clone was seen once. The CDR3 sequence: CASSGLYYEQYF. CDR3 nucleotides: TGTGCCAGCAGCGGACTTTACTACGAGCAGTACTTC. This chain joins TRBV11-2 and TRBJ2-7; D may be TRBD2 (5 bases). The CDR3 extends over 12 amino acids. Germline assignment: CDR1 SGHAT and CDR2 FQNNGV. V lost 5 bases, J lost 3 bases, and 8 bases lay in between.

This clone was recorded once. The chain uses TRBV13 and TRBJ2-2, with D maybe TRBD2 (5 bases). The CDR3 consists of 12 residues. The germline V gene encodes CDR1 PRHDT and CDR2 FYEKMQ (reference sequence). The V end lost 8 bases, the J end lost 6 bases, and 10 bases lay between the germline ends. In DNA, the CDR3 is TGTGCCAGCCAGAGCGGTCCCGGGGAGCTGTTTTTT. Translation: CASQSGPGELFF.

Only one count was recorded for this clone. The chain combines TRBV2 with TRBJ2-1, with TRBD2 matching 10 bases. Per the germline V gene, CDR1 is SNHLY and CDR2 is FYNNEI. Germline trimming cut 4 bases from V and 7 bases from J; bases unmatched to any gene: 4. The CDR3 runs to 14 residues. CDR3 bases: TGTGCCAGCAGTGTAGCGGGGGGTTTAAATGAGCAGTTCTTC. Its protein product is CASSVAGGLNEQFF. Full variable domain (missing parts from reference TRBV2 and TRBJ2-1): EPEVTQTPSHQVTQMGQEVILRCVPISNHLYFYWYRQILGQKVEFLVSFYNNEISEKSEIFDDQFSVERPDGSNFTLKIRSTKLEDSAMYFCASSVAGGLNEQFFGPGTRLTVL.

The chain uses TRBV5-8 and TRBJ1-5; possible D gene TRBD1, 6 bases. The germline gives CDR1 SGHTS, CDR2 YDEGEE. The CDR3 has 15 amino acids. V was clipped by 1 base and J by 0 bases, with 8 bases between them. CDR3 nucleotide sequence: TGTGCCAGCAGCTTGACAGGGTATAGCAATCAGCCCCAGCATTTT. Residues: CASSLTGYSNQPQHF.

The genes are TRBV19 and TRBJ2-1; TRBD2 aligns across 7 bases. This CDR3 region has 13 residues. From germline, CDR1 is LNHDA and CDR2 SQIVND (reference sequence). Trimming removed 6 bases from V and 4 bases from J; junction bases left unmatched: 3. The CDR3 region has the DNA TGTGCCAGTAGGCTAGCGGTGTACAATGAGCAGTTCTTC. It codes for CASRLAVYNEQFF.

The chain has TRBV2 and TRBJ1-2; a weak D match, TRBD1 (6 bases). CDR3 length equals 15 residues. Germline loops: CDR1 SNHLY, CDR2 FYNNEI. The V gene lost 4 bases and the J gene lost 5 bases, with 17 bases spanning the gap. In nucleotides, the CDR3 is TGTGCCAGCAGTGCAACCCTGGGGGACATATATGGCTACACCTTC. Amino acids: CASSATLGDIYGYTF. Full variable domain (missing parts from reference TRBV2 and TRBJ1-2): EPEVTQTPSHQVTQMGQEVILRCVPISNHLYFYWYRQILGQKVEFLVSFYNNEISEKSEIFDDQFSVERPDGSNFTLKIRSTKLEDSAMYFCASSATLGDIYGYTFGSGTRLTVV.

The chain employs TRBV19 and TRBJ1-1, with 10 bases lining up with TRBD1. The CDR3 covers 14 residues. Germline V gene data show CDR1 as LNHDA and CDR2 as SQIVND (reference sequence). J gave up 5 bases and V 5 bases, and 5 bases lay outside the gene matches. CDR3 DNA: TGTGCCAGTAGTCCGAGGACAGGGGGGACTGAAGCTTTCTTT. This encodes CASSPRTGGTEAFF.

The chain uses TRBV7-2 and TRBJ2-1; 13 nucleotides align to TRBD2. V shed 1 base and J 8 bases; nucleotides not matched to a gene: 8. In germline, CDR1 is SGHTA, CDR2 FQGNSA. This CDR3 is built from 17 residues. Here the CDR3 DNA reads TGTGCCAGCAGCTTAGGTGCAGGACTAGCGGGGGAGTATGAGCAGTTCTTC. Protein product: CASSLGAGLAGEYEQFF.

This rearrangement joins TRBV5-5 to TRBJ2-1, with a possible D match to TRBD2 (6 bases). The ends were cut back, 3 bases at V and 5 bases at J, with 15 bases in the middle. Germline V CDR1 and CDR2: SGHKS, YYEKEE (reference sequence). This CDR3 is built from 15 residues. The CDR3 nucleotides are TGTGCCAGCAGCTCCCGGGACTGGGGAGACAATGAGCAGTTCTTC. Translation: CASSSRDWGDNEQFF. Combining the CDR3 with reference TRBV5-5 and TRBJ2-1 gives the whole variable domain DAGVTQSPTHLIKTRGQQVTLRCSPISGHKSVSWYQQVLGQGPQFIFQYYEKEERGRGNFPDRFSARQFPNYSSELNVNALLLGDSALYLCASSSRDWGDNEQFFGPGTRLTVL.

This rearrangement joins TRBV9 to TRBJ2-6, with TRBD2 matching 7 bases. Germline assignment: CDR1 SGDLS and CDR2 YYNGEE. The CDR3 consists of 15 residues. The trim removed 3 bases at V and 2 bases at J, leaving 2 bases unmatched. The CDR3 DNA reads TGTGCCAGCAGCGCCGCGGGGGCTGGGGCCAACGTCCTGACTTTC. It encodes CASSAAGAGANVLTF.

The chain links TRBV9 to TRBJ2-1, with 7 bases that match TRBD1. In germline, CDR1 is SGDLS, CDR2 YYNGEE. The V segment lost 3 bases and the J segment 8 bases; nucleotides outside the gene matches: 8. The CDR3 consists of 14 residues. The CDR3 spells CASSDDREWHEQFF. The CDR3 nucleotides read TGTGCCAGCAGCGACGACAGGGAGTGGCATGAGCAGTTCTTC.